A single sample is the source of the 8 T cell receptor beta chains below, sequenced in a study of T-cell memory formation after mild COVID-19. TCRdb processed the 5' RACE reads anew with MiXCR; each CDR3 protein has one entry. The table has approximately 480,000 distinct CDR3 sequences, about 18% seen once; the top ten hold 10% to 15%. Sequenced: PBMCs or a T cell subset sorted from them (not recorded which). Source of these receptors: an adult woman who had mild COVID-19 (a few samples of this study predate the infection). Cell type and time point are not known.

This clonotype has at least ten counts. The chain is built from TRBV12-3 or TRBV12-4 and TRBJ2-4; no clear D gene. CDR3 size: 11 residues. The germline V and J ends were trimmed by 1 base and 8 bases, with 3 bases remaining between them. In DNA, the CDR3 is TGTGCCAGCAGTTTAGGCGACATTCAGTACTTC. It codes for CASSLGDIQYF.

This clonotype has a handful of counts. V is TRBV10-2 and J is TRBJ2-3; 8 bases align to TRBD2. V lost 7 bases to trimming and J lost 5 bases; unmatched junction nucleotides: 14. The CDR3 totals 16 residues. CDR1 is WSHSY and CDR2 is SAAADI in the germline V gene. The CDR3 here is CASIPQEAGGLDTQYF. The CDR3 bases are TGCGCCAGCATACCCCAGGAGGCGGGGGGCTTAGATACGCAGTATTTT.

This clonotype was counted between two and nine times. The chain joins TRBV27 to TRBJ2-4; 7 bases line up with TRBD1. From germline, CDR1 is MNHEY and CDR2 SMNVEV (reference sequence). This CDR3 is built from 13 residues. Losses at the gene ends were 5 bases for V and 6 bases for J; bases not matched to a gene: 4. CDR3 in DNA: TGTGCCAGCAGTGCAAACAGGGGAAACATTCAGTACTTC. Encoded protein: CASSANRGNIQYF.

The rearrangement joins TRBV12-3 or TRBV12-4 to TRBJ1-2; possibly TRBD1 for D (5 bases). Trimming took off 9 bases at V and 2 bases at J, with 13 bases between the two ends. CDR3 length: 13 amino acids. Here the CDR3 DNA reads TGTGCCAGTGGGGACCGAAAGAACTATGGCTACACCTTC. Residues: CASGDRKNYGYTF.

This clonotype was seen more than once but under ten times. V usage is TRBV4-1 and J usage is TRBJ2-1; TRBD1 might be the D (6 bases). CDR3 size: 14 residues. V was cut by 3 bases and J by 6 bases, with 12 bases left in between. Germline CDR1 reads MGHRA; CDR2 reads YSYEKL. The CDR3 is CASSQSTGGNEQFF. The CDR3 bases are TGCGCCAGCAGCCAGTCGACAGGAGGCAATGAGCAGTTCTTC.

There are a few counts of this clonotype. The V call is TRBV9, the J call TRBJ1-1; 7 bases align to TRBD1. Germline lookup yields CDR1 SGDLS and CDR2 YYNGEE. This CDR3 region has 14 residues. Trimming cost V 6 bases and J 4 bases; bases outside gene matches: 9. The DNA of the CDR3 is TGTGCCAGCAAAAGGGGGCTGGTACCCACTGAAGCTTTCTTT. Translated: CASKRGLVPTEAFF. Full variable domain (rest looked up from reference TRBV9 and TRBJ1-1): DSGVTQTPKHLITATGQRVTLRCSPRSGDLSVYWYQQSLDQGLQFLIQYYNGEERAKGNILERFSAQQFPDLHSELNLSSLELGDSALYFCASKRGLVPTEAFFGQGTRLTVV.

V and J are TRBV30 and TRBJ1-2, with D unclear. The CDR3 extends over 12 amino acids. Germline-derived CDR1 and CDR2 are GTSNPN and SVGIG (reference sequence). With 3 bases removed from V and 6 bases from J, the gap between germline ends came to 11 bases. The CDR3 loop reads CAWRRGVNGYTF. The CDR3 coding sequence is TGTGCCTGGAGGCGGGGAGTAAATGGCTACACCTTC.

V gene TRBV12-3 or TRBV12-4 combines with J gene TRBJ2-3, with 7 bases identical to TRBD2. This CDR3 comprises 15 residues. V lost 2 bases and J lost 7; bases outside the gene matches: 9. The CDR3 nucleotides read TGTGCCAGCAGTTTACGCGCGGGGGAGGTAAATACGCAGTATTTT. Protein: CASSLRAGEVNTQYF.